Presented here are 25 T cell receptor beta chains from one specimen sequenced in a study of PD-1 blockade in classical Hodgkin lymphoma. As to time point: cycle 4 day 1 (C4D1), after five to seven weeks of nivolumab. Each patient's relapse followed autologous stem cell transplantation, and brentuximab vedotin exposure varied. Here immunoSEQ multiplex PCR was the method, and the copy in TCRdb shows in-frame clones only, minus some. The sample gives some 53,000 clones, roughly 86% of which show up once; 6.5% to 8.5% is in the top ten. The sequencing here drew on peripheral blood mononuclear cells (PBMCs), taken before the fourth cycle of nivolumab. These receptor sequences come from a human donor with classical Hodgkin lymphoma.

The rearrangement uses TRBV18 and TRBJ1-2; D is unclear. V was cut by 6 bases and J by 2 bases, with 13 bases left in between. CDR1 KGHSH and CDR2 LQKENI come from the germline V gene. The CDR3 consists of 14 residues. CDR3 in DNA: TGTGCCAGCTCGCCTAAGGAAGGGAACTATGGCTACACCTTC. It encodes CASSPKEGNYGYTF.

The chain employs TRBV5-1 and TRBJ2-7; the D is unclear. Per germline, CDR1 SGHRS and CDR2 YFSETQ. V lost 3 bases, J lost 2 bases, and 12 bases lay in between. This CDR3 region has 14 residues. CDR3 amino acids: CASSSTTPAYEQYF. DNA of the CDR3: TGCGCCAGCAGCTCCACAACTCCCGCCTACGAGCAGTACTTC.

V is TRBV7-9 and J is TRBJ1-1; D remains ambiguous. The V end lost 5 bases, the J end lost 1 base, and 11 bases lay between the germline ends. The germline CDR1 and CDR2 sequences are SEHNR and FQNEAQ (reference sequence). CDR3 size: 14 residues. The CDR3 here is CASSRTGGNTEAFF. As DNA, the CDR3 is TGTGCCAGCAGCAGGACGGGCGGGAACACTGAAGCTTTCTTT.

This clone has just one count. V is TRBV14 and J is TRBJ2-1; 10 positions match TRBD2. In germline, CDR1 is SGHDN, CDR2 FVKESK. The trim removed 2 bases at V and 3 bases at J, leaving 4 bases unmatched. This CDR3 contains 16 residues. The CDR3: CASSQLAGVLYNEQFF. DNA of the CDR3: TGTGCCAGCAGCCAACTAGCGGGAGTTCTCTACAATGAGCAGTTCTTC.

CDR3 nucleotides: TGCGCCAGCAGCTCCCAAGCGGGAGGGCCAGATGAGCAGTACTTC. It specifies CASSSQAGGPDEQYF. V and J are TRBV5-1 and TRBJ2-7; the match to TRBD2 covers 10 bases. The CDR3 is made up of 15 amino acids. The germline gives CDR1 SGHRS, CDR2 YFSETQ. J gave up 7 bases and V 3 bases, and 10 bases lay outside the gene matches.

The chain employs TRBV7-3 and TRBJ2-6; tentatively, D is TRBD2 (5 bases). Per germline, CDR1 SGHTA and CDR2 FQGTGA. The V and J ends lost 2 bases and 0 bases respectively, with 11 bases between them. CDR3 size: 17 residues. CDR3 protein: CASSLGSGGSGANVLTF. The CDR3 DNA reads as TGTGCCAGCAGCTTAGGAAGCGGAGGCTCTGGGGCCAACGTCCTGACTTTC.

The rearrangement joins TRBV11-2 to TRBJ2-6; weak D call: TRBD2 (5 bases). The CDR3 totals 16 residues. The V end lost 5 bases, the J end lost 0 bases, and 11 bases lay between the germline ends. CDR1 and CDR2 from the germline V gene are SGHAT and FQNNGV. As DNA, the CDR3 is TGTGCCAGCAGCGACCCGGGGTCCTCTGGGGCCAACGTCCTGACTTTC. This codes for CASSDPGSSGANVLTF.

The chain links TRBV9 to TRBJ1-6; TRBD1 is a possible D gene (5 bases). Looked up from germline, CDR1 is SGDLS and CDR2 is YYNGEE. The V and J ends lost 3 bases and 14 bases respectively, with 21 bases between them. CDR3 length: 15 amino acids. The CDR3 spells CASSEQTGAGSALHF. The CDR3 DNA sequence: TGTGCCAGCAGCGAACAAACAGGAGCTGGTTCGGCCCTCCACTTT.

The V call is TRBV5-1, the J call TRBJ2-7, with a tentative D call TRBD2 (6 bases). The CDR3 is 14 amino acids. Per the germline V gene, CDR1 is SGHRS and CDR2 is YFSETQ. The germline V and J ends were trimmed by 5 bases and 2 bases, with 14 bases remaining between them. Here the CDR3 reads CASRIGGRAYEQYF. For the CDR3, the DNA is TGCGCCAGCAGGATCGGAGGGCGCGCCTACGAGCAGTACTTC. Full variable domain (outside the CDR3, taken from reference TRBV5-1 and TRBJ2-7): KAGVTQTPRYLIKTRGQQVTLSCSPISGHRSVSWYQQTPGQGLQFLFEYFSETQRNKGNFPGRFSGRQFSNSRSEMNVSTLELGDSALYLCASRIGGRAYEQYFGPGTRLTVT.

This sequence joins TRBV5-6 and TRBJ2-1, with 9 bases lining up with TRBD2. The CDR3 consists of 17 residues. V shed 0 bases and J 8 bases; nucleotides not matched to a gene: 12. Per germline, CDR1 SGHDT and CDR2 YYEEEE. The CDR3 sequence: CASSLASLRGGVDEQFF. CDR3 DNA sequence: TGTGCCAGCAGCTTGGCCTCCTTGCGGGGGGGCGTAGATGAGCAGTTCTTC.

The rearrangement joins TRBV5-1 to TRBJ1-3; 9 positions agree with TRBD1. The germline gives CDR1 SGHRS, CDR2 YFSETQ. The CDR3 spans 17 residues. V lost 0 bases to trimming and J lost 5 bases; unmatched junction nucleotides: 9. DNA of the CDR3: TGCGCCAGCAGCTTGGATTTAGCCGGGACAGGGCGAAACACCATATATTTT. It specifies CASSLDLAGTGRNTIYF.

The chain is built from TRBV5-5 and TRBJ1-2, with 8 bases lining up with TRBD1. Trimming at V came to 0 bases and at J to 4 bases, leaving 5 bases not matched to a gene. This CDR3 is 15 amino acids long. From germline, CDR1 is SGHKS and CDR2 YYEKEE (reference sequence). The CDR3 DNA reads as TGTGCCAGCAGCTTGGTGGCAGGGGGCAGCTATGGCTACACCTTC. Translating gives CASSLVAGGSYGYTF.

This chain joins TRBV6-1 and TRBJ2-1; 10 bases agree with TRBD2. The CDR3 loop spans 16 amino acids. V lost 2 bases, J lost 4 bases, and 5 bases stayed unmatched. From germline, CDR1 is MNHNS and CDR2 SASEGT. CDR3: CASSEQLAGSYNEQFF. In DNA form, the CDR3 reads TGTGCCAGCAGTGAACAACTAGCGGGGTCTTACAATGAGCAGTTCTTC.

V usage is TRBV2 and J usage is TRBJ1-5, with TRBD1 matching over 12 bases. Germline trimming cut 6 bases from V and 6 bases from J; bases unmatched to any gene: 6. The CDR3 runs 15 residues. Germline V gene data show CDR1 as SNHLY and CDR2 as FYNNEI. CDR3 coding DNA: TGTGCCAGCAGACGCGGGACAGGGGGCTCTCAGCCCCAGCATTTT. Translating it yields CASRRGTGGSQPQHF.

This sequence joins TRBV4-2 and TRBJ2-1; unclear D gene. The ends were cut back, 3 bases at V and 3 bases at J, with 3 bases in the middle. The CDR3 totals 12 residues. Looked up from germline, CDR1 is LGHNA and CDR2 is YNFKEQ. The CDR3 DNA sequence: TGTGCCAGCAGCCAGGACTACAATGAGCAGTTCTTC. Its translation: CASSQDYNEQFF.

This sequence joins TRBV4-3 and TRBJ1-2; the match to TRBD1 covers 7 bases. V shed 1 base, J shed 8 bases, and the junction held 4 bases outside the gene matches. The CDR3 has 13 amino acids. The V gene's germline CDR1 is LGHNA and CDR2 YSLEER. CDR3 sequence: CASSQGWTGGYTF. The CDR3 DNA sequence: TGCGCCAGCAGCCAAGGATGGACAGGCGGCTACACCTTC.

Notes on this clone: Sequence at one end of the junction differs from germline and may be a read error. This rearrangement joins TRBV6-5 to TRBJ1-4; 12 bases are a match to TRBD1. Germline assignment: CDR1 MNHEY and CDR2 SVGAGI. CDR3 length: 16 amino acids. CDR3 nucleotide sequence: TGTGCCAGCAGTTACATGGGACAGGGGGCGCCCCGAAAAACTGTTTTT. It encodes CASSYMGQGAPRKTVF.

The chain couples TRBV7-2 to TRBJ2-5; 7 bases align to TRBD2. The germline V gene encodes CDR1 SGHTA and CDR2 FQGNSA. The CDR3 sequence is 18 residues long. Trimming at V came to 2 bases and at J to 5 bases, leaving 17 bases not matched to a gene. CDR3: CASSLTDPRRGGRETQYF. DNA for the CDR3: TGTGCCAGCAGCTTAACGGACCCAAGGCGGGGAGGGCGGGAGACCCAGTACTTC.

This clone was counted a single time. The chain combines TRBV29-1 with TRBJ2-3; 7 bases are shared with TRBD1. The CDR3 is made up of 17 amino acids. V gave up 4 bases and J gave up 2 bases; unmatched junction bases: 15. Germline CDR1 reads SQVTM; CDR2 reads ANQGSEA. The CDR3 bases are TGCAGCGTTGGGGGAACCGACAGGGTCGATCACACAGATACGCAGTATTTT. It codes for CSVGGTDRVDHTDTQYF.

This chain connects TRBV2 to TRBJ2-4; D might be TRBD1 (6 bases). CDR3 length equals 12 residues. Germline CDR1 SNHLY, CDR2 FYNNEI. The V end lost 10 bases, the J end lost 5 bases, and 12 bases lay between the germline ends. The CDR3 loop is CATQGGENIQYF. The CDR3 region has the DNA TGTGCCACACAGGGTGGGGAAAACATTCAGTACTTC. The whole variable domain, remainder taken from reference TRBV2 and TRBJ2-4, is EPEVTQTPSHQVTQMGQEVILRCVPISNHLYFYWYRQILGQKVEFLVSFYNNEISEKSEIFDDQFSVERPDGSNFTLKIRSTKLEDSAMYFCATQGGENIQYFGAGTRLSVL.

The chain couples TRBV9 to TRBJ1-4; possible D gene TRBD1, 5 bases. Trimming left V 3 bases short and J 2 bases short, with 8 bases between. The germline CDR1 and CDR2 sequences are SGDLS and YYNGEE. The CDR3 totals 14 residues. The CDR3 reads CASSGQSTNEKLFF. CDR3 DNA: TGTGCCAGCAGCGGACAGAGCACTAATGAAAAACTGTTTTTT.

Only one count was recorded for this clone. CDR3 residues: CSAPGENTQYF. The CDR3 region has the DNA TGCAGTGCTCCGGGCGAAAATACGCAGTATTTT. The chain carries TRBV20-1 and TRBJ2-3; no clear D gene. CDR1 is DFQATT and CDR2 is SNEGSKA in the germline V gene (reference sequence). The CDR3 is 11 amino acids. V was shortened by 5 bases and J by 7 bases, with 10 bases between the two germline ends.

A note on this clone: This specimen includes other DNA sequences encoding the same CDR3. V and J are TRBV15 and TRBJ2-1, with 10 bases matching TRBD1. With V trimmed by 3 bases and J by 7 bases, 0 bases remained unmatched. The CDR3 loop spans 13 amino acids. Germline CDR1 is LNHNV and CDR2 is YYDKDF (reference sequence). The chain's CDR3 is CATSRDRGNEQFF. The CDR3 bases are TGTGCCACCAGCAGGGACAGGGGGAATGAGCAGTTCTTC.

The V gene is TRBV5-1, the J gene TRBJ2-7; TRBD1 aligns across 8 bases. The CDR3 has 14 amino acids. Per germline, CDR1 SGHRS and CDR2 YFSETQ. The V and J ends lost 7 bases and 3 bases, in that order; junction bases with no gene match: 9. The CDR3 bases are TGCGCCAGCGCTACCGGGACAGGACTCTACGAGCAGTACTTC. Its protein product is CASATGTGLYEQYF.

This clone was detected only a few times. V and J are TRBV19 and TRBJ1-2; D is unresolved. V lost 3 bases, J lost 6 bases, and 8 bases lay in between. This CDR3 comprises 12 residues. In germline, CDR1 is LNHDA, CDR2 SQIVND (reference sequence). The CDR3 DNA follows: TGTGCCAGTAGTATGGCGGGGAATGGCTACACCTTC. Encoded protein: CASSMAGNGYTF. Combining the CDR3 with reference TRBV19 and TRBJ1-2 gives the whole variable domain DGGITQSPKYLFRKEGQNVTLSCEQNLNHDAMYWYRQDPGQGLRLIYYSQIVNDFQKGDIAEGYSVSREKKESFPLTVTSAQKNPTAFYLCASSMAGNGYTFGSGTRLTVV.